This T cell receptor (beta chain) stems from a study of sequential checkpoint blockade in melanoma. Background on the study: First-line arms were nivolumab then ipilimumab, or the reverse, randomized 1:1. Each arm's sequence ended with maintenance nivolumab.

The method was immunoSEQ multiplex PCR; TCRdb's version includes in-frame clones alone and lacks a portion of them. This sample has about 13,000 clones; roughly four fifths occur once, and the top ten carry 27%. As to treatment: randomized to nivolumab then ipilimumab (arm A) or the reverse (arm B). Live CD3+CD8+ CD19− CD56− cells were sorted from PBMCs. The material sequenced was CD8+ T cells sorted from blood (inferred from file names), taken from a patient given nivolumab and ipilimumab in sequence. The receptor comes from a human donor with melanoma.

The CDR3 DNA sequence: TGTGCCAGCAGCCCTATGGCGGGGTCCCCCTACGAGCAGTACTTC. This gives the protein CASSPMAGSPYEQYF. The chain uses TRBV11-2 and TRBJ2-7; tentatively, D is TRBD2 (6 bases). The CDR3 is 15 residues long. The V and J ends lost 5 bases and 2 bases respectively, with 16 bases between them. Germline assignment: CDR1 SGHAT and CDR2 FQNNGV. Complete variable domain (other parts from reference TRBV11-2 and TRBJ2-7): EAGVAQSPRYKIIEKRQSVAFWCNPISGHATLYWYQQILGQGPKLLIQFQNNGVVDDSQLPKDRFSAERLKGVDSTLKIQPAKLEDSAVYLCASSPMAGSPYEQYFGPGTRLTVT.